This is a list of T cell receptor beta chains from one sample in a study of blood T cell repertoires in COVID-19. The assay was immunoSEQ multiplex PCR, and TCRdb's table has in-frame clones only and misses some. The data hold approximately 250,000 clones, with approximately 90% observed a single time. Sequencing was done on a sample of PBMCs or T cells enriched from blood (not recorded which). The receptors here all came from a woman in her twenties or thirties with acute COVID-19. CDR3s include the opening cysteine and the closing phenylalanine or tryptophan. A D gene is named only where the DNA matches it firmly. Expanded clones are given a class, and other clones once, few, many or no size at all.

. | TRBJ2-1 | TRBV19 | TRBD2 | CASSVGTMVYEQFF | TGTGCCAGTAGTGTCGGGACTATGGTATATGAGCAGTTCTTC
. | TRBJ1-2 | TRBV6-7 | . | CASSFFGYRENYGYTF | TGTGCCAGCAGTTTCTTCGGATACAGGGAGAACTATGGCTACACCTTC
. | TRBJ1-1 | TRBV6-5 | TRBD1 | CATRDRGQAEAFF | TGTGCCACCAGGGACAGGGGTCAGGCAGAAGCTTTCTTT
. | TRBJ2-1 | TRBV24-1 | TRBD2 | CATSGEAGGRNEQFF | TGTGCCACCAGTGGAGAAGCGGGAGGGCGAAATGAGCAGTTCTTC
. | TRBJ2-3 | TRBV9 | TRBD2 | CASSVAGGRADTQYF | TGTGCCAGCAGCGTAGCGGGAGGGAGGGCAGATACGCAGTATTTT
. | TRBJ1-4 | TRBV6-5 | TRBD1 | CASRNPDRMGEKLFF | TGTGCCAGCAGAAACCCGGACAGGATGGGTGAAAAACTGTTTTTT
. | TRBJ1-6 | TRBV6-2/TRBV6-3 | . | CASSPVGEGRNSPLHF | TGTGCCAGCAGTCCGGTAGGGGAAGGGCGCAATTCACCCCTCCACTTT
. | TRBJ2-3 | TRBV3-1/TRBV3-2 | . | CASSQGGGIRADTQYF | TGTGCCAGCAGCCAAGGAGGCGGGATTAGAGCAGATACGCAGTATTTT
. | TRBJ1-4 | TRBV28 | TRBD1 | CASTNGQGAWEKLFF | TGTGCCAGCACCAATGGGCAGGGGGCTTGGGAAAAACTGTTTTTT
. | TRBJ2-7 | TRBV5-4 | TRBD2 | CASSPTSVTYEQYF | TGTGCCAGCAGCCCTACTAGCGTCACCTACGAGCAGTACTTC
. | TRBJ2-7 | TRBV28 | . | CASSSYLYEQYF | TGTGCCAGCAGTTCCTACCTGTACGAGCAGTACTTC
. | TRBJ2-7 | TRBV6-5 | . | CASSPGTPSEQYF | TGTGCCAGCAGTCCCGGGACTCCATCCGAGCAGTACTTC
. | TRBJ1-1 | TRBV5-5 | . | CASSSRQVVDTEAFF | TGTGCCAGCAGCTCCCGACAGGTTGTAGACACTGAAGCTTTCTTT
once | TRBJ2-2 | TRBV3-1/TRBV3-2 | TRBD2 | CASSQELTGLTNTGELFF | TGTGCCAGCAGCCAAGAGTTGACGGGACTAACGAACACCGGGGAGCTGTTTTTT
. | TRBJ2-3 | TRBV5-1 | . | CASSGQDTDTQYF | TGCGCCAGCAGCGGACAAGACACAGATACGCAGTATTTT
few | TRBJ2-7 | TRBV5-1 | TRBD2 | CASSELAGDYEQYF | TGCGCCAGCAGCGAACTAGCGGGAGACTACGAGCAGTACTTC
once | TRBJ1-4 | TRBV5-1 | TRBD1 | CASSPGTANEKLFF | TGCGCCAGCAGCCCCGGGACAGCTAATGAAAAACTGTTTTTT
. | TRBJ1-5 | TRBV18 | TRBD1 | CASSPQGAGSNQPQHF | TGTGCCAGCTCACCCCAGGGGGCAGGAAGCAATCAGCCCCAGCATTTT
. | TRBJ2-7 | TRBV6-2/TRBV6-3 | TRBD2 | CASSSSLAAYEQYF | TGTGCCAGCAGTTCTAGCCTAGCGGCCTACGAGCAGTACTTC
. | TRBJ1-3 | TRBV7-9 | . | CASSIIIKQTENSGNTIYF | TGTGCCAGCAGCATAATAATAAAACAGACAGAGAACTCTGGAAACACCATATATTTT
once | TRBJ1-1 | TRBV16 | . | CASSQSIGVATEAFF | TGTGCCAGCAGCCAATCTATAGGGGTGGCCACTGAAGCTTTCTTT
once | TRBJ1-2 | TRBV7-8 | . | CASSPRGRTVQDYGYTF | TGTGCCAGCAGCCCACGCGGGAGAACAGTACAGGACTATGGCTACACCTTC
. | TRBJ2-3 | TRBV7-3 | . | CASSPPMGGLYF | TGTGCCAGCAGCCCCCCTATGGGAGGCTTGTATTTT
. | TRBJ2-3 | TRBV27 | . | CASSLGRTSTDTQYF | TGTGCCAGCAGCCTAGGCAGGACTAGCACAGATACGCAGTATTTT
. | TRBJ1-5 | TRBV27 | TRBD1 | CASSPLWDRGGQPQHF | TGTGCCAGCAGTCCCCTCTGGGACAGGGGCGGCCAGCCCCAGCATTTT
. | TRBJ1-1 | TRBV6-6 | . | CASSYGGAYDEEAFF | TGTGCCAGCAGTTACGGGGGGGCCTATGATGAGGAAGCTTTCTTT
. | TRBJ1-2 | TRBV28 | . | CASSLVDFGYTF | TGTGCCAGCAGTTTAGTCGACTTCGGCTACACCTTC